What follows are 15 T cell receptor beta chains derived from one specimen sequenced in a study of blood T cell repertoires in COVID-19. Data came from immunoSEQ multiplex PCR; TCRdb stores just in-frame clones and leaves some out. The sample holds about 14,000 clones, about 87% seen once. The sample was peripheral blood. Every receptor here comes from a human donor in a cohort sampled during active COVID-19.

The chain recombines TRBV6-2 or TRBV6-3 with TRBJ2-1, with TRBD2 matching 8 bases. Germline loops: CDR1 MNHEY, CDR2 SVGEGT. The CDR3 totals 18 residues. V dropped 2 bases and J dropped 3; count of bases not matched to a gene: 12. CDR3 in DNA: TGTGCCAGCAGTTACCCCCTGGGAGCGGGAGTAGACTACAATGAGCAGTTCTTC. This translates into CASSYPLGAGVDYNEQFF.

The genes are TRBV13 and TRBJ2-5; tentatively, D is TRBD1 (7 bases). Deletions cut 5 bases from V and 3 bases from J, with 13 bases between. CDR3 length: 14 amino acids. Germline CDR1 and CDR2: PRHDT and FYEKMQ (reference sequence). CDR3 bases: TGTGCCAGCAGCCGCGGGACAGTGGAAGAGACCCAGTACTTC. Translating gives CASSRGTVEETQYF.

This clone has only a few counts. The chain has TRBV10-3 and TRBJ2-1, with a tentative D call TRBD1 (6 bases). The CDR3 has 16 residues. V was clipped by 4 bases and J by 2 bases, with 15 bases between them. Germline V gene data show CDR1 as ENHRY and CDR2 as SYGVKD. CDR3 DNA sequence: TGTGCCATCAGTGCCGTACAGGGTAGTCCCTACAATGAGCAGTTCTTC. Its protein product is CAISAVQGSPYNEQFF.

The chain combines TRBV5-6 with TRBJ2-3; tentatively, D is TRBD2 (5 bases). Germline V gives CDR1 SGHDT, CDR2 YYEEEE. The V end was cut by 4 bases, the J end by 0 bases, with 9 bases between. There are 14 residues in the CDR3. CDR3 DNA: TGTGCCAGCAGCCCGGAGGCTAGCACAGATACGCAGTATTTT. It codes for CASSPEASTDTQYF.

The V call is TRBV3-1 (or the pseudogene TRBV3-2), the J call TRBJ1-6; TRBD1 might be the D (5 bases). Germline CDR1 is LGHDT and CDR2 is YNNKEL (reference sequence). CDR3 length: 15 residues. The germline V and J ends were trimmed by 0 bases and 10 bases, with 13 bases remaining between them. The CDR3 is CASSQDHKGNSPLHF. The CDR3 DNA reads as TGTGCCAGCAGCCAAGATCACAAGGGGAACTCACCCCTCCACTTT.

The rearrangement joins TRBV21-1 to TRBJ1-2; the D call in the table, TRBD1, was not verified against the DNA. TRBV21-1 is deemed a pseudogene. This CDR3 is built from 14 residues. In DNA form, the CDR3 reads TGTGCCAGCAGCGACAAAGGGGGTGAAGACGGATGGACCTTC. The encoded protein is CASSDKGGEDGWTF.

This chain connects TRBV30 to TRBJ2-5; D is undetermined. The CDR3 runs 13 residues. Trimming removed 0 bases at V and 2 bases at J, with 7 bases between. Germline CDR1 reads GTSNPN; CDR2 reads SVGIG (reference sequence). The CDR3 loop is CAWSVMRQETQYF. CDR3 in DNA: TGTGCCTGGAGTGTAATGAGGCAAGAGACCCAGTACTTC.

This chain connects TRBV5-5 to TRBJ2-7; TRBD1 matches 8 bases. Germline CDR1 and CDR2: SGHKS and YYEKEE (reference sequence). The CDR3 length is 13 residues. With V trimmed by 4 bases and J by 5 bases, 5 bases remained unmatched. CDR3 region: CASSPETGDEQYF. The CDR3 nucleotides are TGTGCCAGCAGCCCCGAGACAGGGGACGAGCAGTACTTC.

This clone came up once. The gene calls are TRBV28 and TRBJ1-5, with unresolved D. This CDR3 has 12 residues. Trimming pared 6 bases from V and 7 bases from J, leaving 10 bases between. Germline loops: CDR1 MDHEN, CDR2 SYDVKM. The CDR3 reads CASSYLGQPQHF. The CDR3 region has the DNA TGTGCCAGCAGCTACCTCGGGCAGCCCCAGCATTTT.

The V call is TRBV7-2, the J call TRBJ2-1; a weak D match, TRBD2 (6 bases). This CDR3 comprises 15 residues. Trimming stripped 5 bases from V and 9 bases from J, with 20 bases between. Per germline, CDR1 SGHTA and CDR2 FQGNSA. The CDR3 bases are TGTGCCAGCAGCCCCGCTAGCGCAAAAGGCGGTGAGCAGTTCTTC. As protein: CASSPASAKGGEQFF.

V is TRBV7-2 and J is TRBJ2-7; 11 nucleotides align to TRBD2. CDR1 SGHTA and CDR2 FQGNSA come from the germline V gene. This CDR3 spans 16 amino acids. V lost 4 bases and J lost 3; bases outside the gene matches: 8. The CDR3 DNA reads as TGTGCCAGCAGCTCCCTCCCGGGACTAGCGGTCTACGAGCAGTACTTC. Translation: CASSSLPGLAVYEQYF.

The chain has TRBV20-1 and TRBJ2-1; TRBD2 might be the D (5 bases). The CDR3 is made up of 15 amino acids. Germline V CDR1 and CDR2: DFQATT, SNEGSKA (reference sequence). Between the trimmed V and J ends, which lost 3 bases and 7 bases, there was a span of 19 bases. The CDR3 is CSASGPSAGTNEQFF. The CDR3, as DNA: TGCAGTGCTAGTGGCCCCTCGGCGGGTACGAATGAGCAGTTCTTC.

This CDR3 reads CASERRGEQFF. The DNA for the CDR3 is TGTGCCAGCGAAAGAAGGGGAGAGCAGTTCTTC. The rearrangement uses TRBV6-5 and TRBJ2-1; perhaps TRBD1 as D (5 bases). The CDR3 extends over 11 amino acids. Germline CDR1 MNHEY, CDR2 SVGAGI. Trimming left V 8 bases short and J 10 bases short, with 12 bases between.

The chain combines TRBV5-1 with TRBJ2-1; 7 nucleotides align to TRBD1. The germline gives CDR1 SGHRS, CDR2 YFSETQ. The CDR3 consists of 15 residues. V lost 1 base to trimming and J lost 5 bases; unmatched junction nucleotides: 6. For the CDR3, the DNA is TGCGCCAGCAGCTTGTTGCAGGGGGTAAACAATGAGCAGTTCTTC. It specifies CASSLLQGVNNEQFF.

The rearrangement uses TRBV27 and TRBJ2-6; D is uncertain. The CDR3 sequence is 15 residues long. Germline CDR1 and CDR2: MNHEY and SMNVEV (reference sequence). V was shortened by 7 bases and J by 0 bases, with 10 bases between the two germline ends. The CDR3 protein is CASNPISSGANVLTF. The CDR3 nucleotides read TGTGCCAGCAATCCAATTAGCTCTGGGGCCAACGTCCTGACTTTC.